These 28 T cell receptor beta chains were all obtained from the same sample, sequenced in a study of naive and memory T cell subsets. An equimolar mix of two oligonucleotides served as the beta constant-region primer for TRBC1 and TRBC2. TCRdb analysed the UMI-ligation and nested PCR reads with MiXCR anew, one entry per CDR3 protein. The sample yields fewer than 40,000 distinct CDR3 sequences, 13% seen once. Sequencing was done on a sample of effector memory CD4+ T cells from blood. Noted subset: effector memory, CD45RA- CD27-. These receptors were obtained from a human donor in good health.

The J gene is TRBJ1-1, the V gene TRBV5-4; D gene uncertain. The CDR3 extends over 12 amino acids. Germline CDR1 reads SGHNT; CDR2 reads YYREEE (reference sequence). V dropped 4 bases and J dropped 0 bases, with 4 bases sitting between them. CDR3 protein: CASSAVNTEAFF. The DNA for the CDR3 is TGTGCCAGCAGCGCGGTGAACACTGAAGCTTTCTTT.

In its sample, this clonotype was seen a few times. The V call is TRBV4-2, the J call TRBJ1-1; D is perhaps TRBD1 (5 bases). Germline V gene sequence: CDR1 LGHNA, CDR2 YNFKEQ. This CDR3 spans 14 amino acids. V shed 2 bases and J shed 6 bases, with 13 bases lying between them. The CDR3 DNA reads TGTGCCAGCAGCCAACTAGAGGGGACGGCTGAAGCTTTCTTT. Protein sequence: CASSQLEGTAEAFF.

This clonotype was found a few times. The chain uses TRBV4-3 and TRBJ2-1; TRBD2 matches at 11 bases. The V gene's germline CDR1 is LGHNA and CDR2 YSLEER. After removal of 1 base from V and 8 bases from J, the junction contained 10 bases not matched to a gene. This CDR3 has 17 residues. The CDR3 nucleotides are TGCGCCAGCAGCCAAGGAGTAGCGGGAGGGCCTATGTATGAGCAGTTCTTC. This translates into CASSQGVAGGPMYEQFF.

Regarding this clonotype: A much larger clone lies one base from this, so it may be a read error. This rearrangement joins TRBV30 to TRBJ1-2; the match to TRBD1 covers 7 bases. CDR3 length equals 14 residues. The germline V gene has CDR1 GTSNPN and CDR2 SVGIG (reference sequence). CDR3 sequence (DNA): TGTGCCTGGAGGCGACAGGGTGCTAGCTATGGCTACAGCTTC. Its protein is CAWRRQGASYGYSF.

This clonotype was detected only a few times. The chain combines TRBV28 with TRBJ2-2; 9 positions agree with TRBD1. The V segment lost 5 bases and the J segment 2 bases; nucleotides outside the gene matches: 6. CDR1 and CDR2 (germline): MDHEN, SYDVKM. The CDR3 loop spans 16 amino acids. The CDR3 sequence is CASSTTGGLNTGELFF. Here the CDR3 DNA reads TGTGCCAGCAGTACCACAGGGGGCCTTAACACCGGGGAGCTGTTTTTT. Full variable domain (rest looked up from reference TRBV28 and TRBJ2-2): DVKVTQSSRYLVKRTGEKVFLECVQDMDHENMFWYRQDPGLGLRLIYFSYDVKMKEKGDIPEGYSVSREKKERFSLILESASTNQTSMYLCASSTTGGLNTGELFFGEGSRLTVL.

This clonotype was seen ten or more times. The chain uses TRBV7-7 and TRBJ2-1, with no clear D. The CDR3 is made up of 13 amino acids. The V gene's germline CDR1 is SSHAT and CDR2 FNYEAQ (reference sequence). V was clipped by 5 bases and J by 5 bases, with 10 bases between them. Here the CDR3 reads CASSPNVDNEQFF. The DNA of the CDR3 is TGTGCCAGCAGCCCCAACGTGGACAATGAGCAGTTCTTC.

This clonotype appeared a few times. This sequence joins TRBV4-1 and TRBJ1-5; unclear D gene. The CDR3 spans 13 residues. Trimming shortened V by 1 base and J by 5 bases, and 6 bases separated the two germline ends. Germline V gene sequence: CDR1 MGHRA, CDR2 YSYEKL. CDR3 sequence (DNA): TGCGCCAGCAGCCAAGGTATCTATCAGCCCCAGCATTTT. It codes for CASSQGIYQPQHF.

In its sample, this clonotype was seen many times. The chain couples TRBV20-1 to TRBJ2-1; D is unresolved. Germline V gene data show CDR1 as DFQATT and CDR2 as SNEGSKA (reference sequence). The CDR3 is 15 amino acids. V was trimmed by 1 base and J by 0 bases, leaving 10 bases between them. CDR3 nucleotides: TGCAGTGCTAGAGCTAGGGTTTTCTCCTACAATGAGCAGTTCTTC. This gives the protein CSARARVFSYNEQFF.

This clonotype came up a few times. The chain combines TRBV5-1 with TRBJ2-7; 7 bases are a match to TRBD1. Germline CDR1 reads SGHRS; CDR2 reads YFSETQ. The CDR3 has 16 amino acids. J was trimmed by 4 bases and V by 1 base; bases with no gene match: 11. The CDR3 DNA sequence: TGCGCCAGCAGCTTGTGGGGGACAGAAACCCCATACGAGCAGTACTTC. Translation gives CASSLWGTETPYEQYF. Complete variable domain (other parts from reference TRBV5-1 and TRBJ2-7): KAGVTQTPRYLIKTRGQQVTLSCSPISGHRSVSWYQQTPGQGLQFLFEYFSETQRNKGNFPGRFSGRQFSNSRSEMNVSTLELGDSALYLCASSLWGTETPYEQYFGPGTRLTVT.

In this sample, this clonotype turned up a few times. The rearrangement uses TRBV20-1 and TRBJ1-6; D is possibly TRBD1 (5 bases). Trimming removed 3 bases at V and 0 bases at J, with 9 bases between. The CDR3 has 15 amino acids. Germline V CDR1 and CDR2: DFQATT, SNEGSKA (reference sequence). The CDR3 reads CSASQGLSYNSPLHF. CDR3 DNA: TGCAGTGCTAGTCAGGGCCTCTCCTATAATTCACCCCTCCACTTT.

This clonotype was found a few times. The CDR3 loop is CASSLRSMRGEWTRETQYF. In DNA form, the CDR3 reads TGTGCCAGCAGTTTAAGGTCCATGCGGGGGGAGTGGACCCGGGAGACCCAGTACTTC. The rearrangement links TRBV27 to TRBJ2-5; 8 bases align to TRBD2. This CDR3 region has 19 residues. V shed 2 bases and J 5 bases; nucleotides not matched to a gene: 19. Germline assignment: CDR1 MNHEY and CDR2 SMNVEV (reference sequence).

For the CDR3, the DNA is TGTGCCAGTCGAGACCCTAGCGGCGCAAATGAGCAGTTCTTC. This codes for CASRDPSGANEQFF. This sequence joins TRBV7-2 and TRBJ2-1; TRBD2 matches 7 bases. Germline CDR1 reads SGHTA; CDR2 reads FQGNSA. The junction had 12 bases not matched to a gene; V was cut back by 9 bases and J by 7 bases. This CDR3 has 14 residues.

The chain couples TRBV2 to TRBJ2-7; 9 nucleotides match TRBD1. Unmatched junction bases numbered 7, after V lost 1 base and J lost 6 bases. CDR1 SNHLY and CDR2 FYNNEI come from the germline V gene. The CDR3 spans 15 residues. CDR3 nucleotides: TGTGCCAGCAGTGAAGGGTGGACAGGGGTTTTCGAGCAGTACTTC. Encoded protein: CASSEGWTGVFEQYF.

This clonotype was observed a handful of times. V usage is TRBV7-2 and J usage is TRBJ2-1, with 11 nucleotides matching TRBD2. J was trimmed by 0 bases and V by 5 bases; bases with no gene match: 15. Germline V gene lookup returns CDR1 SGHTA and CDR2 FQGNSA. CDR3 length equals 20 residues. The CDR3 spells CASSRKTTSGTVPSYNEQFF. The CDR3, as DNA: TGTGCCAGCAGCCGAAAAACGACTAGCGGGACTGTGCCCTCCTACAATGAGCAGTTCTTC.

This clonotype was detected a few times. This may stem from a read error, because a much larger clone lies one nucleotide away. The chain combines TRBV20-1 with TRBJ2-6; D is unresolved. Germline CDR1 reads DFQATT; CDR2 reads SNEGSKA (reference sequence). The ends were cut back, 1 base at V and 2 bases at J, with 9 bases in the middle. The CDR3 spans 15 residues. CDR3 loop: CSARALDAGANVLTF. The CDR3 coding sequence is TGCAGTGCTAGAGCCCTAGACGCTGGGGCCAACGTCCTGACTTTC.

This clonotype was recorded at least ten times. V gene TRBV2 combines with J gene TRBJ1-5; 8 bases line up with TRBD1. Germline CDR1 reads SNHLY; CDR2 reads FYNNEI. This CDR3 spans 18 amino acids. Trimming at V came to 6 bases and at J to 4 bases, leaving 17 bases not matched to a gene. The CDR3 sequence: CASSATGTGKKVNQPQHF. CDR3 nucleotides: TGTGCCAGCAGCGCAACCGGGACAGGTAAAAAGGTGAATCAGCCCCAGCATTTT.

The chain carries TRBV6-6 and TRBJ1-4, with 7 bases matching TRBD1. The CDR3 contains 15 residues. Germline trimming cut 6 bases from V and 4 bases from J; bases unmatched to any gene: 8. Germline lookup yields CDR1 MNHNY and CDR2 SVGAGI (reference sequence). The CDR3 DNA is TGTGCCAGCAGCAGGATAGGGACAGATAATGAAAAACTGTTTTTT. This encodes CASSRIGTDNEKLFF.

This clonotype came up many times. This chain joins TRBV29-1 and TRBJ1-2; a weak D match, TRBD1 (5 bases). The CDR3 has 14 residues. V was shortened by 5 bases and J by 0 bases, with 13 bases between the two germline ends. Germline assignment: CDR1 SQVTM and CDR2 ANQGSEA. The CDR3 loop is CSVLSGTANYGYTF. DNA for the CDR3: TGCAGCGTTCTTTCAGGGACCGCTAACTATGGCTACACCTTC.

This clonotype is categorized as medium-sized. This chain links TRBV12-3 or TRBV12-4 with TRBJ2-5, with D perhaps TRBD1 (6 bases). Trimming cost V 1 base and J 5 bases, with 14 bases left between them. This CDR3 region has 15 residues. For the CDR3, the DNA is TGTGCCAGCAGTTTAGGAAGGGGGTTCGGGGAGACCCAGTACTTC. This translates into CASSLGRGFGETQYF.

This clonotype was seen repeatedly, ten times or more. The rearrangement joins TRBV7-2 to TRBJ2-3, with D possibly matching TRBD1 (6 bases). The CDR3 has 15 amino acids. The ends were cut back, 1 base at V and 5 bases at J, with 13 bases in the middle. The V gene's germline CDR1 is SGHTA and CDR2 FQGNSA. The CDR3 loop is CASSLVWGRGDTQYF. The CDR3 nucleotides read TGTGCCAGCAGCTTAGTGTGGGGGCGCGGAGATACGCAGTATTTT.

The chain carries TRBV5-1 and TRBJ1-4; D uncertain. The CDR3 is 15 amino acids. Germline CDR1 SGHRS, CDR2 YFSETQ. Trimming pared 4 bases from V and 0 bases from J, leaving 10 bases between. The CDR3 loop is CASSLQFATNEKLFF. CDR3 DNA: TGCGCCAGCAGCCTGCAGTTTGCAACTAATGAAAAACTGTTTTTT.

DNA of the CDR3: TGCGCCAGCAGCCAAGAAGTTCCAGTACTTATCTCCTACGAGCAGTACTTC. This codes for CASSQEVPVLISYEQYF. J is TRBJ2-7 and V is TRBV4-1; the D is unclear. Trimming took off 0 bases at V and 0 bases at J, with 15 bases between the two ends. The CDR3 loop spans 17 amino acids. Germline values: CDR1 MGHRA, CDR2 YSYEKL.

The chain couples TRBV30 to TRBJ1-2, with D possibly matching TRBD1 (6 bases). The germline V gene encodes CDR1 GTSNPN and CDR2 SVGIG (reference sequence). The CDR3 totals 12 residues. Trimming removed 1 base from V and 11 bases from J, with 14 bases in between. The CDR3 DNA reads TGTGCCTGGAGTGAAAGTCGGGGGGCGTACACCTTC. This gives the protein CAWSESRGAYTF.

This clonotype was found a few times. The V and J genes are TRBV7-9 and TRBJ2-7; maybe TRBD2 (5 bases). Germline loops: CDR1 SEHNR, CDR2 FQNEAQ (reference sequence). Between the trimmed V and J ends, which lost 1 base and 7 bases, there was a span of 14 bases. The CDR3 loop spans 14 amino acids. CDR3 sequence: CASSLGRRDGEQYF. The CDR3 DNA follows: TGTGCCAGCAGCTTAGGACGCCGGGATGGGGAGCAGTACTTC.

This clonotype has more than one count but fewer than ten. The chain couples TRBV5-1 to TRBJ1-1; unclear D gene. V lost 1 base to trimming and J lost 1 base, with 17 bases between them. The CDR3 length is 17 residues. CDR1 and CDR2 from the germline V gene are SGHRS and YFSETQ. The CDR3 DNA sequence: TGCGCCAGCAGCTTGTCGTCCAGGTTAGGCGAGAACACTGAAGCTTTCTTT. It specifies CASSLSSRLGENTEAFF. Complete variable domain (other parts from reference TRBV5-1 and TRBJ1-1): KAGVTQTPRYLIKTRGQQVTLSCSPISGHRSVSWYQQTPGQGLQFLFEYFSETQRNKGNFPGRFSGRQFSNSRSEMNVSTLELGDSALYLCASSLSSRLGENTEAFFGQGTRLTVV.

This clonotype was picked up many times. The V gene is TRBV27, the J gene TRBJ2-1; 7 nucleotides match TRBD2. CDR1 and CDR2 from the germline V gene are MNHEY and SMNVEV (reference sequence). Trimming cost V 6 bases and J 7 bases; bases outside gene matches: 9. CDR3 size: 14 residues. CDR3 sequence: CASRRTRVSNEQFF. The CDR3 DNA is TGTGCCAGCAGGCGGACTAGAGTATCGAATGAGCAGTTCTTC.

The CDR3 coding sequence is TGTGCCAGCAGTTTAGCGAAGTACGGGAACACTGAAGCTTTCTTT. Translation gives CASSLAKYGNTEAFF. This rearrangement joins TRBV27 to TRBJ1-1; D not resolved. Germline CDR1 and CDR2: MNHEY and SMNVEV (reference sequence). The ends were cut back, 2 bases at V and 1 base at J, with 11 bases in the middle. The CDR3 length is 15 residues.

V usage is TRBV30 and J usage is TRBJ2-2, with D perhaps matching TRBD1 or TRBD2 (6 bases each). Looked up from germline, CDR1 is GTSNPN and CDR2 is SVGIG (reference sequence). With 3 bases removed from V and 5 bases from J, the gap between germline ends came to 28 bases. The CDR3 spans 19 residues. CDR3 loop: CAWRPQGPGFRRGTGELFF. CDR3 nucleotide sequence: TGTGCCTGGAGACCCCAGGGTCCAGGGTTCAGGAGGGGGACCGGGGAGCTGTTTTTT.